This TCR beta chain comes out of a study of blood T cell repertoires in COVID-19. Across the whole study: Whether acute or convalescent, the COVID-19 samples came from the United States, Italy and Spain.

CDR3 size: 15 residues. Germline V gene lookup returns CDR1 MNHEY and CDR2 SVGAGI. The V gene lost 8 bases and the J gene lost 0 bases, with 11 bases spanning the gap. How the authors handled the data: Reference gene primer amplification gave estimated nucleated cell counts. Here immunoSEQ multiplex PCR was the method, and the copy in TCRdb shows in-frame clones only, minus some. The V and J calls and clone size were taken over from that table, and D and trimming were inferred from the DNA. The sample comprises about 220,000 clones, approximately 90% of which are singletons, and 2% to 3% rests with the top ten. Study members were between about 18 and 89 years old and lived in approximately 25 US regions. Participants' own reports of clinical history determined their cohort assignment.

The sample taken for sequencing was PBMCs or T cells enriched from blood (not recorded which). This sequence was found in a woman in her 30s with acute COVID-19. The chain carries TRBV6-5 and TRBJ1-6, with D perhaps matching TRBD1 (6 bases). CDR3 loop: CASSQGLSYNSPLHF. The CDR3 DNA reads TGTGCCAGCTCTCAGGGGCTCTCCTATAATTCACCCCTCCACTTT.